This T cell receptor beta chain stems from a study of shared clonotypes between healthy human individuals. Study-level points and caveats: The represented genetic and exposure-history diversity was limited by the small number of donors.

The naive CD8 subset, CD45RO-negative cells positively selected for CCR7, excluded terminally differentiated effector memory CD45RA+ cells. This clone was recorded only once. Its cognate antigen is unknown. Other DNA variants within this sample encode the same CDR3. This was a deep-level run. In the source study's methods: Junction-only immunoSEQ sequences carried no quality scores, so filtering differed. TCRdb's copy holds only in-frame clones and misses some; the assay was immunoSEQ multiplex PCR. From that table come the V and J calls and clone size; the DNA was used to work out D and trimming. The sample shows about 1.9 million clones, roughly 93% of them seen only once. This clonotype originated in a young man in good health. Some clones in this sample may be carry-over from other donors' samples. Sequenced: naive CD8+ T cells from PBMCs.

CDR3 sequence (DNA): TGTGCCAGCAGCCCACGCGGGCTACCCTCCTACGAGCAGTACTTC. This gives the protein CASSPRGLPSYEQYF. This chain connects TRBV9 to TRBJ2-7; possible D gene TRBD2, 5 bases. Germline V gene data show CDR1 as SGDLS and CDR2 as YYNGEE. The V end lost 4 bases, the J end lost 0 bases, and 14 bases lay between the germline ends. This CDR3 spans 15 amino acids.